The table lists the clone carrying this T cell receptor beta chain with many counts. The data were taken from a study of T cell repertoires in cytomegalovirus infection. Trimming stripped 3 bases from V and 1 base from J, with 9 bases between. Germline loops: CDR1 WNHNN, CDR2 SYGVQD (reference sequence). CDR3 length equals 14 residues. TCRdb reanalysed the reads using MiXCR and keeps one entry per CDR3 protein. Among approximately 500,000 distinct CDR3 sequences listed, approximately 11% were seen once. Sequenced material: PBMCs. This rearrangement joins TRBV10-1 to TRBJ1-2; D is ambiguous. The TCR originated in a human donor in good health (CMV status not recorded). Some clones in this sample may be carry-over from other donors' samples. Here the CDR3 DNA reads TGCGCCAGCAGTGATGTGGGATTTAACTATGGCTACACCTTC. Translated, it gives CASSDVGFNYGYTF.